These T cell receptor beta chains were read from a single sample in a study of blood T cell repertoires in COVID-19. Clones were read by immunoSEQ multiplex PCR, and TCRdb kept only the in-frame ones, dropping some. The sample gives about 62,000 clones, around four fifths of which show up once; roughly 6.8% is in the top ten. Sample: peripheral blood. These receptors were taken from a human donor in a cohort sampled during active COVID-19. CDR3s leave out the opening cysteine and the closing phenylalanine or tryptophan.

ASGKGGSSYEQY	TRBV7-6	TRBJ2-7
ASTWGGTDTQY	TRBV5-4	TRBJ2-3
ASSFNRGTGELF	TRBV5-1	TRBJ2-2
ASSWGLAGLTGELF	TRBV5-1	TRBJ2-2
ASSLTSGTRVWQY	TRBV7-2	TRBJ2-3
ASRQGLAYEQY	TRBV6-5	TRBJ2-7
ASGGQYNQPQH	TRBV19	TRBJ1-5
ASSTGQGAKQPQH	TRBV19	TRBJ1-5
ASSGQGNTEAF	TRBV10-2	TRBJ1-1
ASLKGPSGRLTYNEQF	TRBV5-4	TRBJ2-1
ASSSSGLVTDTQY	TRBV7-6	TRBJ2-3
ASIQVGGGTGELF	TRBV7-2	TRBJ2-2
ASSSWGGGLYGYT	TRBV19	TRBJ1-2
ASSEHRGETQY	TRBV5-1	TRBJ2-5
ASSQSASGYNEQF	TRBV3-1/TRBV3-2	TRBJ2-1
ASSLNSGSTYEQY	TRBV4-2	TRBJ2-7
ASSLSGTGNQPQH	TRBV27	TRBJ1-5
ASGGGGNQPQH	TRBV2	TRBJ1-5
ATSDPGTGDNEQF	TRBV24-1	TRBJ2-1
ASSADRGNSPLH	TRBV2	TRBJ1-6
ASSLAGNSYNEQF	TRBV7-9	TRBJ2-1
ASSKRAASGNNEQF	TRBV11-3	TRBJ2-1
ASTLGGPGANVLT	TRBV7-9	TRBJ2-6
ASSRAGGLSGNTIY	TRBV7-6	TRBJ1-3
ASSPGQKETQY	TRBV18	TRBJ2-5
ASSQDGQGSYTEQF	TRBV3-1/TRBV3-2	TRBJ2-1
ASSPGQGSGGYT	TRBV18	TRBJ1-2
ASSLGQGEYIQY	TRBV5-6	TRBJ2-4
ATSVTGGGDEQF	TRBV24-1	TRBJ2-1
ASSLSAGGHQETQY	TRBV7-8	TRBJ2-5
SASVYGTGGSNEQF	TRBV20-1	TRBJ2-1
ASSRTGNGLEGYT	TRBV7-9	TRBJ1-2